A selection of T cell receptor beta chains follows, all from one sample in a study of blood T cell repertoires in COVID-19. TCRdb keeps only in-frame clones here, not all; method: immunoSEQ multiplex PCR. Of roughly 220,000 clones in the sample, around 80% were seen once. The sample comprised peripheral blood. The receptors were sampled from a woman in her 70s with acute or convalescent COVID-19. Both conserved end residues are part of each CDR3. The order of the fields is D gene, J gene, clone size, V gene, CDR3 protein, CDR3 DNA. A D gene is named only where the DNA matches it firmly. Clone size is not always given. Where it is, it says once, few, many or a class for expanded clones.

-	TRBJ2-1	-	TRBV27	CASSPLIGDNEQFF	TGTGCCAGCAGTCCCCTCATCGGGGACAATGAGCAGTTCTTC
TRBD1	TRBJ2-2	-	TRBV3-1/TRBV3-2	CASSSRTGQGYTGELFF	TGTGCCAGCAGCTCCCGGACAGGGCAGGGGTACACCGGGGAGCTGTTTTTT
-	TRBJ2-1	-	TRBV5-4	CASSLDQATYNEQFF	TGTGCCAGCAGCTTGGACCAGGCAACCTACAATGAGCAGTTCTTC
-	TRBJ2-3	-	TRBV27	CASSLLAVFTDTQYF	TGTGCCAGCAGTTTGTTAGCGGTTTTCACAGATACGCAGTATTTT
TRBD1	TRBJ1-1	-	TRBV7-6	CASSPGDRDYTEAFF	TGTGCCAGCAGCCCGGGGGACAGGGATTACACTGAAGCTTTCTTT
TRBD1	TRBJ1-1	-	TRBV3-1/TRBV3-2	CASSRTGARLNTEAFF	TGTGCCAGCAGCCGGACAGGGGCCCGGTTGAACACTGAAGCTTTCTTT
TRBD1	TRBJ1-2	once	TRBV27	CASSLRGPGTGNFDYGYTF	TGTGCCAGCAGTTTACGGGGGCCCGGGACAGGGAATTTTGACTATGGCTACACCTTC
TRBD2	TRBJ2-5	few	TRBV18	CASTPTSDGETQYF	TGTGCCAGCACCCCGACTAGCGATGGGGAGACCCAGTACTTC
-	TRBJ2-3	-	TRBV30	CAWSVQDDTQYF	TGTGCCTGGAGTGTACAAGATGATACGCAGTATTTT
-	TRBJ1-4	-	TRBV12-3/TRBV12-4	CASSSLGVLFF	TGTGCCAGCAGCTCCTTGGGAGTACTGTTTTTT
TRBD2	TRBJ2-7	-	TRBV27	CASSLNPGLAGYEQYF	TGTGCCAGCAGTCTAAATCCGGGACTAGCGGGCTACGAGCAGTACTTC
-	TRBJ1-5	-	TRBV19	CASSFEGNQPQHF	TGTGCCAGTAGTTTTGAGGGAAATCAGCCCCAGCATTTT
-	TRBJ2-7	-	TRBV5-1	CASSSNRVEQYF	TGCGCCAGCAGCTCAAACAGGGTCGAGCAGTACTTC
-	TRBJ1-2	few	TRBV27	CASSLSQGGHYGYTF	TGTGCCAGCAGTTTATCTCAGGGAGGGCACTATGGCTACACCTTC
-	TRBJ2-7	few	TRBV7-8	CASSLFGRGIYEQYF	TGTGCCAGCAGCTTATTTGGCAGGGGTATCTACGAGCAGTACTTC
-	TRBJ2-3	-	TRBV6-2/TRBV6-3	CASSYSPTSTDTQYF	TGTGCCAGCAGTTACTCGCCCACTAGCACAGATACGCAGTATTTT
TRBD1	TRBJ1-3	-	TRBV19	CAGPYSRTGSEGYF	TGTGCCGGGCCATATTCCCGGACAGGTAGCGAAGGATATTTT
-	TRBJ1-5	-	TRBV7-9	CASSLGTAFNQPQHF	TGTGCCAGCAGCTTAGGGACAGCATTCAATCAGCCCCAGCATTTT
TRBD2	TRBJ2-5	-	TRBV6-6	CASREGLAKETQYF	TGTGCCAGCAGAGAGGGACTAGCTAAAGAGACCCAGTACTTC
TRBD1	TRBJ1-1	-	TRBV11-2	CASSLAGTANTEAFF	TGTGCCAGCAGCTTAGCCGGGACAGCGAACACTGAAGCTTTCTTT
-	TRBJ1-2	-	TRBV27	CASSLTGGDYGYTF	TGTGCCAGCAGTTTGACGGGAGGGGACTATGGCTACACCTTC
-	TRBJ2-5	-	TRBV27	CASSLGEQETQYF	TGTGCCAGCAGTTTAGGGGAGCAAGAGACCCAGTACTTC
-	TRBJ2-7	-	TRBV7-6	CASSLESGRFHEQYF	TGTGCCAGCAGCTTAGAGTCAGGGAGGTTCCACGAGCAGTACTTC
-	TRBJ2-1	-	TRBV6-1	CASSEVAGSYNEQFF	TGTGCCAGCAGTGAAGTTGCGGGGTCCTACAATGAGCAGTTCTTC
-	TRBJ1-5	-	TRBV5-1	CASSPSPDQPQHF	TGCGCCAGCAGCCCGTCTCCTGATCAGCCCCAGCATTTT
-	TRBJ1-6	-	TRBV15	CATSINAGSSPLHF	TGTGCCACCAGCATAAATGCCGGGAGTTCACCCCTCCACTTT